The next 15 T cell receptor beta chains were all read from a single sample in a study of T-cell memory formation after mild COVID-19. TCRdb processed the 5' RACE reads anew with MiXCR; each CDR3 protein has one entry. The sample records 340,000 or so distinct CDR3 sequences, over 10% being singletons. The sample consisted of PBMCs or a T cell subset sorted from them (not recorded which). These receptors were obtained from a young man who had mild COVID-19 (a few samples of this study predate the infection). Cell type and time point are not known.

V is TRBV6-5 and J is TRBJ2-1, with a weak D call TRBD2 (6 bases). Between the trimmed V and J ends, which lost 8 bases and 8 bases, there was a span of 19 bases. CDR1 MNHEY and CDR2 SVGAGI come from the germline V gene. This CDR3 region has 14 residues. CDR3 sequence (DNA): TGTGCCAGCTCGCGGGGTCGCAATGCTTATGAGCAGTTCTTC. The encoded protein is CASSRGRNAYEQFF.

This clonotype was detected only a few times. V gene TRBV4-3 combines with J gene TRBJ1-2; D not certain. The V gene lost 4 bases and the J gene lost 6 bases, with 18 bases spanning the gap. Per the germline V gene, CDR1 is LGHNA and CDR2 is YSLEER. The CDR3 is 15 residues long. CDR3: CASSPVGTPSHGYTF. As DNA, the CDR3 is TGCGCCAGCAGCCCGGTCGGAACCCCAAGCCATGGCTACACCTTC.

The genes are TRBV12-3 or TRBV12-4 and TRBJ1-4; a weak D match, TRBD1 (5 bases). V gave up 3 bases and J gave up 8 bases, with 7 bases separating them. The CDR3 is 12 residues long. CDR3 DNA sequence: TGTGCCAGCAGTTTCGGGGACGAAAAACTGTTTTTT. It specifies CASSFGDEKLFF.

This clonotype has only a few counts. The chain combines TRBV5-1 with TRBJ1-6, with TRBD1 matching over 11 bases. In germline, CDR1 is SGHRS, CDR2 YFSETQ. The CDR3 loop spans 16 amino acids. The V gene end was trimmed by 5 bases and the J gene end by 6 bases; junction bases not matched to a gene: 7. The DNA of the CDR3 is TGCGCCAGCAGTCGGGGACAGGGGGTGTCTAATTCACCCCTCCACTTT. Residues: CASSRGQGVSNSPLHF. The full variable domain, in which reference TRBV5-1 and TRBJ1-6 provide the parts outside the CDR3, is KAGVTQTPRYLIKTRGQQVTLSCSPISGHRSVSWYQQTPGQGLQFLFEYFSETQRNKGNFPGRFSGRQFSNSRSEMNVSTLELGDSALYLCASSRGQGVSNSPLHFGNGTRLTVT.

This clonotype has ten or more counts. This rearrangement joins TRBV7-9 to TRBJ2-5; D unresolved. CDR3 length: 12 amino acids. Germline V gene lookup returns CDR1 SEHNR and CDR2 FQNEAQ (reference sequence). The ends were cut back, 7 bases at V and 3 bases at J, with 9 bases in the middle. The CDR3 protein is CASTGPEETQYF. In nucleotides, the CDR3 is TGTGCCAGCACTGGACCCGAAGAGACCCAGTACTTC.

V usage is TRBV2 and J usage is TRBJ1-3; D is ambiguous. Germline assignment: CDR1 SNHLY and CDR2 FYNNEI. Trimming took off 7 bases at V and 2 bases at J, with 9 bases between the two ends. This CDR3 region has 13 residues. The CDR3 spells CASTREPGNTIYF. CDR3 nucleotide sequence: TGTGCCAGCACGCGGGAACCTGGAAACACCATATATTTT.

This clonotype has at least ten counts. V usage is TRBV29-1 and J usage is TRBJ2-1, with TRBD1 matching over 8 bases. V was pared by 6 bases and J by 6 bases, with 4 bases of the junction left unmatched. From germline, CDR1 is SQVTM and CDR2 ANQGSEA. The CDR3 extends over 12 amino acids. For the CDR3, the DNA is TGCAGCGTCGCCAGGGGGCTCAATGAGCAGTTCTTC. Protein sequence: CSVARGLNEQFF.

The table lists this clonotype with many counts. The chain employs TRBV4-2 and TRBJ2-2, with D possibly TRBD1 on 6 matching bases. Between the trimmed V and J ends, which lost 2 bases and 7 bases, there was a span of 14 bases. The CDR3 sequence is 15 residues long. CDR1 is LGHNA and CDR2 is YNFKEQ in the germline V gene. The CDR3 nucleotides are TGTGCCAGCAGCCAAACCACAGGGTTTAGCGGGGAGCTGTTTTTT. Protein product: CASSQTTGFSGELFF.

The J gene is TRBJ2-1, the V gene TRBV20-1, with TRBD2 identical over 8 bases. CDR1 is DFQATT, CDR2 SNEGSKA, per germline (reference sequence). Trimming removed 0 bases from V and 9 bases from J; junction bases left unmatched: 7. The CDR3 spans 14 residues. In DNA form, the CDR3 reads TGCAGTGCTAGAGACCCTAGCGGGCCAAGTGAGCAGTTCTTC. Protein: CSARDPSGPSEQFF.

This clonotype was seen just once. V gene TRBV4-3 combines with J gene TRBJ2-5, with D perhaps matching TRBD2 (7 bases). V was cut by 1 base and J by 2 bases, with 11 bases left in between. CDR3 length: 15 amino acids. Germline values: CDR1 LGHNA, CDR2 YSLEER. The CDR3 here is CASSQGGGAQETQYF. In DNA, the CDR3 is TGCGCCAGCAGCCAAGGAGGGGGGGCTCAAGAGACCCAGTACTTC.

CDR3 protein: CASSPTVVNTGELFF. Here the CDR3 DNA reads TGTGCCAGCAGTCCGACCGTTGTGAACACCGGGGAGCTGTTTTTT. J is TRBJ2-2 and V is TRBV5-5; no definite D call. There are 15 residues in the CDR3. Germline lookup yields CDR1 SGHKS and CDR2 YYEKEE (reference sequence). V dropped 5 bases and J dropped 1 base, with 12 bases sitting between them.

This clonotype was detected a few times. This chain links TRBV12-3 or TRBV12-4 with TRBJ2-7, with 10 nucleotides matching TRBD2. The CDR3 runs 15 residues. V was clipped by 3 bases and J by 8 bases; unmatched bases: 10. CDR3 protein: CASSFSPAGGVKQYF. The CDR3 DNA follows: TGTGCCAGCAGTTTCTCTCCAGCGGGGGGGGTTAAGCAGTACTTC.

V gene TRBV9 combines with J gene TRBJ2-6; maybe TRBD1 (6 bases). The germline CDR1 and CDR2 sequences are SGDLS and YYNGEE. The CDR3 has 18 amino acids. Between the trimmed V and J ends, which lost 1 base and 0 bases, there was a span of 14 bases. The DNA of the CDR3 is TGTGCCAGCAGCGTAAGTCCAGGGGCCACCTCTGGGGCCAACGTCCTGACTTTC. Translation gives CASSVSPGATSGANVLTF.

This chain uses TRBV5-1 with TRBJ2-3; tentative D call: TRBD2 (5 bases). Germline values: CDR1 SGHRS, CDR2 YFSETQ. Trimming cost V 4 bases and J 10 bases, with 16 bases left between them. The CDR3 sequence is 13 residues long. The chain's CDR3 is CASSGSDRTAQYF. The CDR3 DNA reads TGCGCCAGCAGCGGGAGCGACCGTACCGCGCAGTATTTT.

The V and J genes are TRBV6-1 and TRBJ2-3; possible D gene TRBD2, 6 bases. CDR1 and CDR2 (germline): MNHNS, SASEGT. The CDR3 totals 14 residues. V was pared by 4 bases and J by 5 bases, with 13 bases between. CDR3 DNA: TGTGCCAGCAGTGGTCGGGGGTTCGGAGATACGCAGTATTTT. Protein sequence: CASSGRGFGDTQYF.